One sample yielded the 16 T cell receptor beta chains listed below, sequenced in a study of early T cells in non-severe SARS-CoV-2 infection. TCRdb re-called the 5' RACE reads with MiXCR, one entry per CDR3 protein. The sample holds some 38,000 distinct CDR3 sequences; 4.5% to 7% are singletons and the top ten take 4% to 5.5%. The sample here was whole blood, taken at baseline. The origin of the receptors is an adult who was a healthcare worker with PCR-confirmed SARS-CoV-2 infection or an uninfected control (not recorded which).

This clonotype was observed a handful of times. V gene TRBV25-1 combines with J gene TRBJ2-7; D remains unclear. Per the germline V gene, CDR1 is MGHDK and CDR2 is SYGVNS. The CDR3 length is 11 residues. The ends were cut back, 9 bases at V and 7 bases at J, with 13 bases in the middle. This CDR3 reads CASLGFREQYF. DNA for the CDR3: TGTGCCAGTTTAGGGTTCAGAGAGCAGTACTTC.

At least ten counts were recorded for this clonotype. This chain links TRBV5-5 with TRBJ2-7, with no clear D. CDR1 and CDR2 from the germline V gene are SGHKS and YYEKEE (reference sequence). The ends were cut back, 0 bases at V and 2 bases at J, with 3 bases in the middle. This CDR3 is built from 12 residues. The CDR3 DNA is TGTGCCAGCAGCTTGGCGACCTACGAGCAGTACTTC. Protein: CASSLATYEQYF.

In this sample, this clonotype turned up a few times. V gene TRBV14 combines with J gene TRBJ2-7, with D possibly matching TRBD2 (6 bases). This CDR3 contains 17 residues. Germline CDR1 reads SGHDN; CDR2 reads FVKESK. V lost 2 bases, J lost 3 bases, and 20 bases lay in between. This CDR3 is CASSQRRSTGLNYEQYF. CDR3 in DNA: TGTGCCAGCAGCCAACGTCGCTCAACGGGACTCAACTACGAGCAGTACTTC.

Many counts were recorded for this clonotype. The chain joins TRBV7-2 to TRBJ2-6; possibly TRBD2 for D (6 bases). CDR3 size: 15 residues. Germline lookup yields CDR1 SGHTA and CDR2 FQGNSA. Written as DNA, the CDR3 is TGTGCAAAGGCAGGAGGAGGGGATGGGGCCAACGTCCTGACTTTC. Translated, it gives CAKAGGGDGANVLTF.

This clonotype turned up a few times. CDR3 region: CASSLHIQGGTGELFF. CDR3 bases: TGTGCCAGCAGCCTACACATACAGGGTGGCACCGGGGAGCTGTTTTTT. The genes are TRBV12-3 or TRBV12-4 and TRBJ2-2; D is possibly TRBD1 (6 bases). V was pared by 6 bases and J by 4 bases, with 18 bases between. The CDR3 runs 16 residues.

By share, this clonotype ranks as medium-sized. The chain links TRBV6-1 to TRBJ1-1; tentative D call: TRBD1 (5 bases). CDR1 is MNHNS and CDR2 is SASEGT in the germline V gene. The CDR3 sequence is 13 residues long. The V gene lost 10 bases and the J gene lost 5 bases, with 17 bases spanning the gap. In DNA form, the CDR3 reads TGTGCCACCCAGGGACGGAGCGGGACTGAAGCTTTCTTT. Protein product: CATQGRSGTEAFF.

The V and J genes are TRBV4-1 and TRBJ1-1; maybe TRBD1 (5 bases). Trimming removed 8 bases at V and 1 base at J, with 8 bases between. Looked up from germline, CDR1 is MGHRA and CDR2 is YSYEKL. The CDR3 covers 12 residues. The CDR3 reads CASGAGNTEAFF. In DNA form, the CDR3 reads TGCGCCAGCGGGGCAGGGAACACTGAAGCTTTCTTT.

A few counts support this clonotype. The chain combines TRBV20-1 with TRBJ2-3; TRBD2 aligns across 13 bases. This CDR3 is built from 15 residues. The V gene end was trimmed by 5 bases and the J gene end by 5 bases; junction bases not matched to a gene: 7. Germline values: CDR1 DFQATT, CDR2 SNEGSKA (reference sequence). This CDR3 is CSASKLAGGIDTQYF. For the CDR3, the DNA is TGCAGTGCTTCCAAACTAGCGGGGGGGATAGATACGCAGTATTTT.

This clonotype came up many times. The V call is TRBV2, the J call TRBJ1-4, with a possible D match to TRBD1 (6 bases). Germline V gives CDR1 SNHLY, CDR2 FYNNEI. The CDR3 sequence is 14 residues long. V gave up 6 bases and J gave up 7 bases, with 15 bases separating them. CDR3 bases: TGTGCCAGCAGATCGATGGGAGGGGGTGAAAAACTGTTTTTT. Translating gives CASRSMGGGEKLFF.

This clonotype was picked up many times. V is TRBV10-3 and J is TRBJ2-1; D is unresolved. Per germline, CDR1 ENHRY and CDR2 SYGVKD. CDR3 length equals 14 residues. The V gene lost 11 bases and the J gene lost 3 bases, with 17 bases spanning the gap. The CDR3 loop reads CAARYSEIYNEQFF. The CDR3 DNA is TGTGCCGCGAGGTACAGTGAAATCTACAATGAGCAGTTCTTC.

This clonotype was seen repeatedly, ten times or more. The chain employs TRBV6-4 and TRBJ2-1, with D possibly matching TRBD1 (6 bases). V gave up 7 bases and J gave up 2 bases, with 15 bases separating them. The CDR3 is 15 residues long. The germline V gene encodes CDR1 MRHNA and CDR2 SNTAGT. CDR3 coding DNA: TGTGCCAGCACAAAGGAGAGGGACACCTACAATGAGCAGTTCTTC. Its protein is CASTKERDTYNEQFF.

The V and J genes are TRBV6-2 or TRBV6-3 and TRBJ1-5; D is undetermined. The CDR3 consists of 14 residues. With 2 bases removed from V and 5 bases from J, the gap between germline ends came to 10 bases. Germline lookup yields CDR1 MNHEY and CDR2 SVGEGT. The CDR3: CASSYRSVHQPQHF. As DNA, the CDR3 is TGTGCCAGCAGTTACAGGAGCGTCCATCAGCCCCAGCATTTT.

This clonotype appeared many times. V and J are TRBV3-1 and TRBJ1-1, with a tentative D call TRBD1 (5 bases). CDR1 is LGHDT, CDR2 YNNKEL, per germline (reference sequence). The length of the CDR3 is 12 residues. V was clipped by 0 bases and J by 11 bases, with 10 bases between them. The CDR3 region is CASSQERGKAFF. The CDR3 nucleotides are TGTGCCAGCAGCCAAGAGAGGGGAAAGGCTTTCTTT.

This clonotype was observed at least ten times. This sequence joins TRBV9 and TRBJ2-1; TRBD2 agrees at 10 bases. The CDR3 length is 14 residues. Trimming at V came to 4 bases and at J to 5 bases, leaving 3 bases not matched to a gene. The germline gives CDR1 SGDLS, CDR2 YYNGEE. The CDR3 sequence is CASSISGGNNEQFF. Written as DNA, the CDR3 is TGTGCCAGCAGCATTAGCGGGGGGAACAATGAGCAGTTCTTC.

This clonotype appeared many times. The CDR3 DNA follows: TGTGCCAGCAGCCATTCCACGAACACTGAAGCTTTCTTT. The encoded protein is CASSHSTNTEAFF. The rearrangement links TRBV3-1 to TRBJ1-1; D is ambiguous. The length of the CDR3 is 13 residues. The V end was cut by 3 bases, the J end by 1 base, with 6 bases between. The germline gives CDR1 LGHDT, CDR2 YNNKEL (reference sequence).

This clonotype came up many times. This sequence joins TRBV4-2 and TRBJ2-3, with 7 bases that match TRBD1. The CDR3 extends over 16 amino acids. Trimming removed 4 bases from V and 4 bases from J; junction bases left unmatched: 11. CDR1 and CDR2 from the germline V gene are LGHNA and YNFKEQ. The CDR3 sequence: CASSPKRQGGSDTQYF. DNA for the CDR3: TGTGCCAGCAGCCCCAAGAGACAGGGTGGTTCAGATACGCAGTATTTT.